This T cell receptor beta chain was sequenced in a study of T cell clonotyping in hematopoietic cell transplantation (dated by TCRdb to about 2021). Some background on the complete study: In the study, around 130 blood samples were gathered from roughly 40 consecutive transplant recipients and their related donors. Recruitment of patients ran from September 2015 to January 2017, and follow-up continued until late 2020 or until death. Overall results and qualifications from the work: The sample size was limited, and CD4 and CD8 repertoire contributions could not be separated because cells were not sorted. After transplant, TCR diversity in recipients dropped, and pathologically expanded clonotypes climbed progressively between day 30 and day 180. Recipient repertoires showed only a small fraction of overlap with donor repertoires, and over 95% appeared de novo at the given depth. Broader TCR repertoire diversity after transplant was predicted by Inverse Simpson Index values from donors and from recipients before transplant.

The germline V and J ends show losses of 5 bases and 7 bases respectively, and no gene match explains 2 bases of the junction. From its cysteine to its phenylalanine, the CDR3 spans 13 amino acids. Only the CDR3 portion is preserved as DNA: 39 bases, with reading frame beginning at the first base. CDR1 and CDR2, looked up from the germline V gene (reference sequence), are SEHNR and FQNEAQ. With the immunoSEQ assay, which is a bias-controlled multiplex PCR relying on V- and J-specific primers, TCR beta CDR3 regions were amplified from genomic DNA. In a second PCR step, a proprietary barcode and Illumina adapter sequences were attached to the CDR3 amplicons. An Illumina MiSeq instrument was used to sequence the CDR3 libraries. Concerning the study's data processing: Export and quality control were handled in immunoSEQ Analyzer 3.0, while downstream analyses relied on R Bioconductor and Immunarch. Only productive rearrangements in the normalized downsampled data set were used to calculate repertoire metrics. In the normalized cohort, clonotypes with more than 5 templates were defined as pathologically expanded. The Inverse Simpson Index was used to measure repertoire diversity. CMV-specificity analyses were carried out on the non-normalized data set to capture all clonotypes. TCRdb carries this immuneACCESS record with in-frame sequences only. Its versions omit some clonotypes, under half of them owing to an unresolved V gene in the studies checked, with the rest unexplained. V and J calls and clone size are given by that table; D and trimming were obtained from the DNA. This sample comprises around 9,000 clones, almost 80% of them detected only once. Just over 45% of the sample belongs to the ten largest clones.

This clone was detected only a few times. This receptor's antigen is unknown. No much larger clone is present one base from it, and per-base qualities are unavailable. Taken with the paper, the label for time point translates to: 180 days after allo-HCT. Blood from recipients was drawn roughly 28 days before transplant, then again at days 30, 100 and 180 after transplant. Using Nuclei Lysis Solution, genomic DNA was extracted from unfractionated peripheral blood mononuclear cells that were either fresh or cryopreserved. Specimen: peripheral blood mononuclear cells, collected 180 days after allogeneic stem cell transplant. The rearranged segments are TRBV7-9 and TRBJ1-6, and 7 junctional nucleotides match TRBD1. The source of this sequence is a female patient aged 50 to 65 who had an allogeneic stem cell transplant from a related donor, so the T cells may come from the graft donor. Some clones in this sample may be carry-over from other donors' samples. The CDR3 region reads CASSLTGNSPLHF. The bases are TGTGCCAGCAGCCTGACAGGGAATTCACCCCTCCACTTT.